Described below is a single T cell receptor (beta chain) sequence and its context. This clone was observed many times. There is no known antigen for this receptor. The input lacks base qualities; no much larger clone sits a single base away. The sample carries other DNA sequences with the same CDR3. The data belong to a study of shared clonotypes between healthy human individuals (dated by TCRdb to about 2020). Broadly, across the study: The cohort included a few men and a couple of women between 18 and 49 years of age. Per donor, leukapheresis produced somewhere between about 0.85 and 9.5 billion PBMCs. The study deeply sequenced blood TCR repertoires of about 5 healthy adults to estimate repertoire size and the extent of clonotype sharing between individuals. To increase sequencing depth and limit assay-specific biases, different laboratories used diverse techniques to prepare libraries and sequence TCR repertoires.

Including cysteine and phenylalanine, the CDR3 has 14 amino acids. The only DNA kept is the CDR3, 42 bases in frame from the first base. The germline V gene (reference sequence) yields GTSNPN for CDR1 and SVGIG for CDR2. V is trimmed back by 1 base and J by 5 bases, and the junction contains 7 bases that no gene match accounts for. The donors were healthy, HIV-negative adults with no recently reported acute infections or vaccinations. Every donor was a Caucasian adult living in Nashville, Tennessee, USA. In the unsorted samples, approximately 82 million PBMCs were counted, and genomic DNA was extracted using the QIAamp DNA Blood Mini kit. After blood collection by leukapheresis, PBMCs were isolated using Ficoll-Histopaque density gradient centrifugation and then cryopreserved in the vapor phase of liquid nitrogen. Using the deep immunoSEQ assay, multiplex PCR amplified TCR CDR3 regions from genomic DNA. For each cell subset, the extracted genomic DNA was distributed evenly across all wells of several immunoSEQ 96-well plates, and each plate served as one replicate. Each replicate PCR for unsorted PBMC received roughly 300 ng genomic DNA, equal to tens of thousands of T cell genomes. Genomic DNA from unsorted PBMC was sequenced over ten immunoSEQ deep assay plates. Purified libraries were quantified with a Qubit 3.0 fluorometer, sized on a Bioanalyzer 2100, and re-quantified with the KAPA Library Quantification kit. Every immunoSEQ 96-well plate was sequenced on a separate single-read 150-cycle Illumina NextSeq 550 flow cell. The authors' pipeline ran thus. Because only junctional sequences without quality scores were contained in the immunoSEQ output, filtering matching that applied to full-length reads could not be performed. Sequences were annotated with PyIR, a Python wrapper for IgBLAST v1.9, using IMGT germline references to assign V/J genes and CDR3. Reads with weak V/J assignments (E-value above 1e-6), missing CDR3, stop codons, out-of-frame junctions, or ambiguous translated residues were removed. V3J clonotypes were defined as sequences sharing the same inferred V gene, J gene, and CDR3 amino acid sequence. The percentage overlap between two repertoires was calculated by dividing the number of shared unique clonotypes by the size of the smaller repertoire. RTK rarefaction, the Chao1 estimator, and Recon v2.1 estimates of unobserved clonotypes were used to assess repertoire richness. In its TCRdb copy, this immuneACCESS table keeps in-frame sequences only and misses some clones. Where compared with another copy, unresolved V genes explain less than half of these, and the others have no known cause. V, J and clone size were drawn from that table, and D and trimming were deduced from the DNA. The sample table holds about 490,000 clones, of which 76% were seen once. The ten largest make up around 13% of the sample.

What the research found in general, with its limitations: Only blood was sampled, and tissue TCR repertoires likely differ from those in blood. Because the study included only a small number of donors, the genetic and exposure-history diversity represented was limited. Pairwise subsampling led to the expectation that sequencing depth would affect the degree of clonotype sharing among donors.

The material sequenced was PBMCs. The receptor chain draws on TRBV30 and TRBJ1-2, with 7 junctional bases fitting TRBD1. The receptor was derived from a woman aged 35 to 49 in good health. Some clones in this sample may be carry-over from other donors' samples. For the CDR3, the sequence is CAWSERGRRYGYTF. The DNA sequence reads TGTGCCTGGAGTGAGAGGGGGCGTCGGTATGGCTACACCTTC.